This T cell receptor beta chain was found in a study of beta chain features in type 1 diabetes. Markers CD45RO/CCR7/CD25/CD127/CD95/CD27 served to sort CD4+ naive, central memory, regulatory and stem cell-like memory cells. Sequencing targeted expressed TCRB transcripts, as all isolated RNA had been reverse transcribed. Clones were read by immunoSEQ multiplex PCR, and TCRdb kept only the in-frame ones, dropping some. The sample contains hundreds of thousands of clones, around 12% of which appear only once. This CDR3 region has 13 residues. Germline-derived CDR1 and CDR2 are MDHEN and SYDVKM. Trimming took 3 bases from V and 8 from J, leaving 13 bases between them.

The specimen sequenced was naive CD4+ T cells from blood. The TCR originated in a man aged 18 to 30 in good health. The V call is TRBV28, the J call TRBJ1-2, with D tentatively TRBD1 (5 bases). The CDR3, as DNA: TGTGCCAGCAGTTTCTATGCCAGGGTCGGCTACACCTTC. This sequence encodes CASSFYARVGYTF.